Below are 22 T cell receptor beta chains sequenced from a single sample in a study of T-cell memory formation after mild COVID-19. Each CDR3 protein is one row after TCRdb ran MiXCR on the 5' RACE reads. The top ten clones hold approximately 15% of a sample with roughly 130,000 distinct CDR3 sequences, more than 15% of them seen once. What was sequenced was PBMCs or a T cell subset sorted from them (not recorded which). The receptor set was obtained from an adult woman who had mild COVID-19 (a few samples of this study predate the infection). Cell type and time point are not known.

This clonotype was counted at least ten times. The rearrangement uses TRBV5-6 and TRBJ2-1; perhaps D is TRBD1 or TRBD2 (6 bases each). The germline V gene has CDR1 SGHDT and CDR2 YYEEEE. Trimming stripped 4 bases from V and 7 bases from J, with 18 bases between. The CDR3 is 15 amino acids. The CDR3 DNA reads TGTGCCAGCAGCCCCAACCCGGGGGCGAGAAATGAGCAGTTCTTC. Its protein product is CASSPNPGARNEQFF.

This clonotype has a handful of counts. The J gene is TRBJ2-1, the V gene TRBV20-1, with D perhaps matching TRBD2 (7 bases). The CDR3 loop spans 15 amino acids. V shed 0 bases and J shed 8 bases, with 17 bases lying between them. The germline gives CDR1 DFQATT, CDR2 SNEGSKA (reference sequence). In DNA form, the CDR3 reads TGCAGTGCTAGAGATTCCGCGGGGGCCGGGGATGAGCAGTTCTTC. Translating it yields CSARDSAGAGDEQFF.

This chain joins TRBV5-1 and TRBJ2-7; D may be TRBD2 (6 bases). This CDR3 is built from 17 residues. Germline V gene data show CDR1 as SGHRS and CDR2 as YFSETQ. The V end was cut by 4 bases, the J end by 3 bases, with 23 bases between. The CDR3 DNA follows: TGCGCCAGCAGCGGGTACATCAGGGAGCGGGTTATCTACGAGCAGTACTTC. Its translation is CASSGYIRERVIYEQYF. The variable domain in full, with the rest retrieved from reference TRBV5-1 and TRBJ2-7, is KAGVTQTPRYLIKTRGQQVTLSCSPISGHRSVSWYQQTPGQGLQFLFEYFSETQRNKGNFPGRFSGRQFSNSRSEMNVSTLELGDSALYLCASSGYIRERVIYEQYFGPGTRLTVT.

This clonotype was recorded a few times. V and J are TRBV7-9 and TRBJ1-3; D is undetermined. Trimming stripped 2 bases from V and 1 base from J, with 18 bases between. Per germline, CDR1 SEHNR and CDR2 FQNEAQ (reference sequence). The CDR3 is made up of 18 amino acids. The CDR3 region is CASSLKEQELISGNTIYF. The CDR3 DNA sequence: TGTGCCAGCAGCTTAAAAGAGCAGGAGTTGATATCTGGAAACACCATATATTTT.

The chain carries TRBV5-4 and TRBJ2-7; possibly TRBD2 for D (6 bases). This CDR3 has 16 residues. V was pared by 2 bases and J by 3 bases, with 18 bases between. Germline values: CDR1 SGHNT, CDR2 YYREEE (reference sequence). CDR3 nucleotide sequence: TGTGCCAGCAGCTTTCGGGACTCCCGTAGGGGCTACGAGCAGTACTTC. Translating it yields CASSFRDSRRGYEQYF.

This clonotype was observed at least ten times. The rearrangement uses TRBV12-3 or TRBV12-4 and TRBJ2-7, with TRBD1 identical over 10 bases. V shed 6 bases and J 2 bases; nucleotides not matched to a gene: 1. The CDR3 loop spans 13 amino acids. CDR3 sequence: CASSGTGAYEQYF. As DNA, the CDR3 is TGTGCCAGCAGCGGGACAGGGGCCTACGAGCAGTACTTC.

This clonotype was found many times. This chain uses TRBV5-1 with TRBJ1-6; D gene ambiguous. Germline CDR1 SGHRS, CDR2 YFSETQ. This CDR3 is built from 14 residues. Trimming removed 0 bases from V and 6 bases from J, with 7 bases in between. The CDR3 coding sequence is TGCGCCAGCAGCTTGGAGTACCTTAATTCACCCCTCCACTTT. Amino acids: CASSLEYLNSPLHF.

This clonotype was detected only a few times. V gene TRBV6-2 or TRBV6-3 combines with J gene TRBJ2-2; 10 bases are shared with TRBD2. Germline trimming cut 5 bases from V and 1 base from J; bases unmatched to any gene: 7. Germline CDR1 MNHEY, CDR2 SVGEGT. The CDR3 contains 17 residues. The CDR3 coding sequence is TGTGCCAGCAGTCGCACCCCTAGCGGGAGGAACACCGGGGAGCTGTTTTTT. Encoded protein: CASSRTPSGRNTGELFF.

The chain couples TRBV5-1 to TRBJ2-3; D possibly corresponds to TRBD2 (6 bases). Deletions cut 7 bases from V and 5 bases from J, with 14 bases between. In germline, CDR1 is SGHRS, CDR2 YFSETQ. The CDR3 consists of 13 residues. In DNA, the CDR3 is TGCGCCAGCGGCCTCCTGGGAGGAGATACGCAGTATTTT. Residues: CASGLLGGDTQYF.

The rearrangement uses TRBV30 and TRBJ1-5; TRBD1 matches 7 bases. This CDR3 region has 15 residues. The V gene end was trimmed by 0 bases and the J gene end by 2 bases; junction bases not matched to a gene: 4. Looked up from germline, CDR1 is GTSNPN and CDR2 is SVGIG (reference sequence). The CDR3 region is CAWSVGTVGNQPQHF. In DNA, the CDR3 is TGTGCCTGGAGTGTTGGGACAGTCGGCAATCAGCCCCAGCATTTT.

This clonotype was seen more than once but under ten times. The genes are TRBV7-6 and TRBJ2-1, with 10 positions matching TRBD2. Germline lookup yields CDR1 SGHVS and CDR2 FNYEAQ. Unmatched junction bases numbered 6, after V lost 3 bases and J lost 10 bases. The CDR3 length is 14 residues. The CDR3 loop reads CASSFLAGAREQFF. CDR3 coding DNA: TGTGCCAGCAGCTTCCTAGCGGGGGCGAGAGAGCAGTTCTTC.

This clonotype was recorded a few times. The chain carries TRBV24-1 and TRBJ2-3; D remains unclear. Germline V gives CDR1 KGHDR, CDR2 SFDVKD. CDR3 size: 15 residues. V lost 5 bases and J 2 bases, leaving 13 bases between the germline ends. CDR3 nucleotides: TGTGCCACCAGTGGCCCTGATAAGTACACAGATACGCAGTATTTT. Its translation is CATSGPDKYTDTQYF.

This clonotype was seen only a few times. This rearrangement joins TRBV19 to TRBJ2-7; 9 bases agree with TRBD2. The germline gives CDR1 LNHDA, CDR2 SQIVND (reference sequence). CDR3 length: 15 amino acids. Unmatched junction bases numbered 9, after V lost 3 bases and J lost 6 bases. As DNA, the CDR3 is TGTGCCAGTAGTATCACAGCGGGAGGAGGAAGCGAGCAGTACTTC. Residues: CASSITAGGGSEQYF.

The chain employs TRBV5-1 and TRBJ2-3, with 7 nucleotides matching TRBD2. CDR1 is SGHRS, CDR2 YFSETQ, per germline. The ends lost 4 bases at V and 2 bases at J; junction bases unmatched: 7. CDR3 length: 15 amino acids. The CDR3 loop is CASSASLAVTDTQYF. The CDR3 coding sequence is TGCGCCAGCAGCGCTTCTCTAGCGGTCACAGATACGCAGTATTTT.

The CDR3: CASSQGQGASYYGYTF. The CDR3 nucleotides are TGCGCCAGCAGCCAAGGACAGGGGGCTAGTTACTATGGCTACACCTTC. The chain links TRBV4-1 to TRBJ1-2; 10 nucleotides line up with TRBD1. CDR1 is MGHRA and CDR2 is YSYEKL in the germline V gene. CDR3 length: 16 amino acids. Trimming cost V 1 base and J 3 bases; bases outside gene matches: 5.

This chain's CDR3 is CASSSKKGEGYTF. Written as DNA, the CDR3 is TGTGCCAGCAGCTCAAAGAAAGGGGAGGGCTACACCTTC. The chain carries TRBV9 and TRBJ1-2; tentative D call: TRBD1 (5 bases). Trimming removed 4 bases at V and 8 bases at J, with 15 bases between. Germline CDR1 SGDLS, CDR2 YYNGEE. The CDR3 runs to 13 residues.

The rearrangement links TRBV29-1 to TRBJ1-1, with D perhaps TRBD1 (5 bases). The germline CDR1 and CDR2 sequences are SQVTM and ANQGSEA. V was trimmed by 4 bases and J by 0 bases, leaving 6 bases between them. The CDR3 has 12 amino acids. In DNA, the CDR3 is TGCAGCGTTGGAGGGGTGAACACTGAAGCTTTCTTT. Translation: CSVGGVNTEAFF.

This clonotype has just a few counts. The chain combines TRBV19 with TRBJ2-7; 8 positions match TRBD2. CDR1 is LNHDA, CDR2 SQIVND, per germline (reference sequence). The trim removed 9 bases at V and 0 bases at J, leaving 4 bases unmatched. CDR3 size: 13 residues. The CDR3 region is CARAGGPSYEQYF. The DNA for the CDR3 is TGTGCCAGGGCGGGGGGCCCCTCCTACGAGCAGTACTTC.

V usage is TRBV25-1 and J usage is TRBJ1-6, with 11 bases fitting TRBD1. J was trimmed by 6 bases and V by 3 bases; bases with no gene match: 1. The CDR3 runs to 15 residues. Germline V gene data show CDR1 as MGHDK and CDR2 as SYGVNS. This chain's CDR3 is CASSDGTGGNSPLHF. Written as DNA, the CDR3 is TGTGCCAGCAGTGATGGGACAGGGGGTAATTCACCCCTCCACTTT.

CDR3 nucleotide sequence: TGTGCCAGCAGTTTAAGTACTAGCACAGATACGCAGTATTTT. Protein product: CASSLSTSTDTQYF. The chain combines TRBV6-5 with TRBJ2-3; D is unresolved. This CDR3 region has 14 residues. V shed 4 bases and J shed 0 bases, with 8 bases lying between them. The germline V gene has CDR1 MNHEY and CDR2 SVGAGI.

There are a few counts of this clonotype. The genes are TRBV5-6 and TRBJ2-7; TRBD2 agrees at 8 bases. Germline V gives CDR1 SGHDT, CDR2 YYEEEE. The CDR3 is made up of 14 amino acids. The V segment lost 3 bases and the J segment 3 bases; nucleotides outside the gene matches: 5. CDR3 loop: CASSWDGGGYEQYF. CDR3 nucleotides: TGTGCCAGCAGCTGGGACGGGGGGGGCTACGAGCAGTACTTC.

The rearrangement uses TRBV7-6 and TRBJ1-2; possible D gene TRBD1, 6 bases. Germline CDR1 SGHVS, CDR2 FNYEAQ. This CDR3 has 15 amino acids. V dropped 5 bases and J dropped 6 bases, with 19 bases sitting between them. The CDR3 reads CASSPSLSGGDGYTF. The CDR3 bases are TGTGCCAGCAGCCCGAGTCTTTCGGGGGGCGATGGCTACACCTTC.